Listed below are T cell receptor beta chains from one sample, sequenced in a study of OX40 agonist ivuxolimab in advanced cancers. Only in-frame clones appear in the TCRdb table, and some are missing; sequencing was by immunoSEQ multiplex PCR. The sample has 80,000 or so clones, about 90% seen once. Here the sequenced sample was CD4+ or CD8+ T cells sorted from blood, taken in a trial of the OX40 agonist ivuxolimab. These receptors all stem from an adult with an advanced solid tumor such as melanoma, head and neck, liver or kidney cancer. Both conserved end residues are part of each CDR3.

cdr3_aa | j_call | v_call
CASSYSGTGGAYNPNYGYTF | TRBJ1-2 | TRBV27
CASSLTPGQRGYTF | TRBJ1-2 | TRBV5-6
CASRSSRGGYTF | TRBJ1-2 | TRBV2
CASRPGGTGTDTQYF | TRBJ2-3 | TRBV10-1
CASRTGGPYEQFF | TRBJ2-1 | TRBV28
CASKGQGASGANVLTF | TRBJ2-6 | TRBV5-1
CASSLLGGSNQPQHF | TRBJ1-5 | TRBV5-6
CASSQTSGSYNEQFF | TRBJ2-1 | TRBV6-5
CASSLWSGQYF | TRBJ2-7 | TRBV28
CASSFGLANEQFF | TRBJ2-1 | TRBV11-2
CASSPRGASGANVLTF | TRBJ2-6 | TRBV19
CASSYESGSYGYTF | TRBJ1-2 | TRBV6-5
CASSYDTEAFF | TRBJ1-1 | TRBV2
CASSENPLARTDTQYF | TRBJ2-3 | TRBV2
CASSWTGKANTEAFF | TRBJ1-1 | TRBV28
CASRGAGDNSSPLHF | TRBJ1-6 | TRBV2
CASSPRTGGDTGELFF | TRBJ2-2 | TRBV11-3
CASRLELNTGELFF | TRBJ2-2 | TRBV4-2
CASSFSLQGGETQYF | TRBJ2-5 | TRBV11-1
CASSSGGPGQVPYGYTF | TRBJ1-2 | TRBV5-1
CASSSGQGGEQYF | TRBJ2-7 | TRBV7-7
CASTRLAGGPGEQYF | TRBJ2-7 | TRBV6-1
CASSLGGGNSPLHF | TRBJ1-6 | TRBV7-9
CASSQDRGDQPQHF | TRBJ1-5 | TRBV7-6
CATSRDRAGASYEQYF | TRBJ2-7 | TRBV15
CASREREVYNEQFF | TRBJ2-1 | TRBV2
CASSARDRGEGGYTF | TRBJ1-2 | TRBV5-4
CASSLVRDPHSTEAFF | TRBJ1-1 | TRBV5-1
CASSFMGNRRTQYF | TRBJ2-5 | TRBV28
CASSQDRGTDTQYF | TRBJ2-3 | TRBV4-1
CASSLQGSGNTIYF | TRBJ1-3 | TRBV5-4
CASSRTVYPYNEQFF | TRBJ2-1 | TRBV7-8
CASSLEALNTEAFF | TRBJ1-1 | TRBV7-9
CASSAGTPRENEQYF | TRBJ2-7 | TRBV5-4
CASRLQGLRTEAFF | TRBJ1-1 | TRBV2
CASSSGQGSYNEQFF | TRBJ2-1 | TRBV11-3
CASSESKGGAEGTEAFF | TRBJ1-1 | TRBV10-1
CASKSRGAGGRFSYEQYF | TRBJ2-7 | TRBV28